This T cell receptor beta chain was identified during a study of CD8+ T cells in alopecia areata (dated by TCRdb to between 2017 and 2018). General notes on the study: Treated patients were enrolled in an open-label pilot trial of oral tofacitinib, 5 to 10 mg twice daily, for moderate-to-severe alopecia areata. Patients stayed on tofacitinib for 6 to 18 months and then had 6 months of follow-up off drug so that delayed response and recurrence could be assessed. The RNA source kit depended on sample type: the PAXgene miRNA kit for fixed scalp, the miRNeasy kit for PBMCs, and the RNeasy kit for mouse skin. Patients on tofacitinib were biopsied at baseline and after 4 and 24 weeks of treatment, and several of the patients also had a later scalp biopsy. Scalp clonality was compared among normal scalp (n=4), patchy alopecia areata scalp (n=8), and alopecia totalis/universalis scalp (n=8). immunoSEQ multiplex PCR using 35 Vbeta forward primers and 13 Jbeta reverse primers was used to amplify TCRbeta CDR3 regions. In humans, TCRbeta sequencing was performed on scalp tissue and on sorted CD4+ and CD8+ peripheral blood T cells from healthy controls and from patients with patchy or totalis/universalis alopecia areata. High-throughput TCRbeta sequencing was used to examine T cell clonal expansion in alopecia areata in both the C3H/HeJ mouse model and human patients.

In light of the paper, this sample's time point label describes: baseline before oral tofacitinib. Lesional scalp punch biopsies and peripheral blood were obtained from alopecia areata patients. PBMCs were isolated by density centrifugation and stained for CD3, CD4 and CD8, and CD4+ and CD8+ T cells were sorted on a FACSAria. Library method: the immunoSEQ multiplex PCR assay. RNA was extracted from all samples and reverse transcribed into cDNA, which served as template for TCR sequencing. SuperScript III was used to make first-strand cDNA, primed with a 2:1 mix of oligo-dT and random hexamers. A synthetic immune receptor repertoire was used to gauge amplification bias, and whatever bias remained was removed computationally. The paper's data handling went like this. After raw reads were preprocessed to remove errors, the CDR3 was defined following IMGT conventions as running from the conserved cysteine to phenylalanine. Clonality was calculated as 1 minus Shannon entropy normalized by log2 of the number of productive unique TCRs. Whether each scalp clone was CD4 or CD8 was inferred by checking scalp TCRbeta sequences against the CD4 and CD8 repertoires from sorted blood. TCRdb mirrors the immuneACCESS table, restricted to in-frame sequences. Some clones are absent from its copies; in checked studies, under half trace to an unresolved V gene, and the reason for the others is unknown. Clonal size and the V and J genes are those of that table, whereas D and trimming came from the DNA. The sample records roughly 250,000 clones, roughly two thirds of which are singletons. The ten largest clones take up about 1.3% of the sample.

Germline trimming amounts to 1 base on V and 5 bases on J, with 9 as the count of junction bases outside the gene matches. Measured from the cysteine to the phenylalanine, the CDR3 is 16 residues long. The entry retains the CDR3 DNA only, 48 bases that are in frame from base 1. In the germline V gene, CDR1 corresponds to LGHNA and CDR2 to YNFKEQ. This clone came up a few times. It has no known antigen specificity. Within one base of it there is no much larger clone, and no base qualities were kept. The research as a whole found: Higher clonality and more expanded CD8+ clones were observed in lesional scalp than in normal scalp, particularly in alopecia totalis/universalis, a finding suggestive of antigenic drive. Scalp TCR repertoire analysis is complicated because resident alphabeta T cells in normal human skin are also sequenced, whereas mouse skin is dominated by gammadelta T cells. TCR sequences shared between patients were less clear than in mice, possibly partly because of HLA diversity in the patient population.

The sequencing used CD4+ T cells sorted from blood, collected at week 0. The source of this sequence is a human donor with alopecia areata. The rearrangement joined TRBV4-2 to TRBJ2-3; TRBD2 lines up with 7 middle nucleotides. The DNA sequence reads TGTGCCAGCAGCCAAGTACCTAGCGGCGCTGGAGATACGCAGTATTTT. Translation gives CASSQVPSGAGDTQYF.